Shown below are 19 T cell receptor beta chains from a single sample sequenced in a study of control samples from healthy donors and cancer patients. Clones were read by immunoSEQ multiplex PCR, and TCRdb kept only the in-frame ones, dropping some. The top ten clones hold roughly 15% of a sample with over 200,000 clones, about four fifths of them seen once. Material for sequencing was PBMCs. These receptor sequences come from a woman aged 55-70 years with lung cancer.

The V call is TRBV6-5, the J call TRBJ1-5; 10 bases map to TRBD1. The CDR3 loop spans 15 amino acids. The V and J ends lost 9 bases and 3 bases, in that order; junction bases with no gene match: 8. Looked up from germline, CDR1 is MNHEY and CDR2 is SVGAGI. CDR3 in DNA: TGTGCCAGTACCGGGACAGGGGTGGACAATCAGCCCCAGCATTTT. Its translation: CASTGTGVDNQPQHF.

CDR3 DNA sequence: TGTGCCAGCGTGGGACCCCTTTCCTACGAGCAGTACTTC. This translates into CASVGPLSYEQYF. The rearrangement uses TRBV7-9 and TRBJ2-7; D is perhaps TRBD1 or TRBD2 (5 bases each). Germline V gene sequence: CDR1 SEHNR, CDR2 FQNEAQ (reference sequence). The CDR3 is made up of 13 amino acids. The germline V and J ends were trimmed by 8 bases and 1 base, with 12 bases remaining between them.

The gene calls are TRBV9 and TRBJ2-2, with 8 bases identical to TRBD1. V gave up 5 bases and J gave up 0 bases; unmatched junction bases: 6. The CDR3 has 16 amino acids. Germline-derived CDR1 and CDR2 are SGDLS and YYNGEE. The chain's CDR3 is CASSAGQGANTGELFF. Here the CDR3 DNA reads TGTGCCAGCAGTGCCGGACAGGGCGCGAACACCGGGGAGCTGTTTTTT.

The chain has TRBV5-1 and TRBJ1-4; D may be TRBD1 (5 bases). This CDR3 contains 14 residues. Trimming stripped 3 bases from V and 2 bases from J, with 8 bases between. Germline V gene data show CDR1 as SGHRS and CDR2 as YFSETQ. Written as DNA, the CDR3 is TGCGCCAGCAGCTCCGGGACCACTAATGAAAAACTGTTTTTT. Its protein product is CASSSGTTNEKLFF.

The J gene is TRBJ2-7, the V gene TRBV10-3; 8 bases match TRBD2. Germline values: CDR1 ENHRY, CDR2 SYGVKD. This CDR3 has 14 amino acids. V lost 4 bases and J lost 2; bases outside the gene matches: 4. The CDR3 reads CAISGSGGTYEQYF. DNA of the CDR3: TGTGCCATCAGTGGCTCGGGGGGGACCTACGAGCAGTACTTC.

This chain uses TRBV7-8 with TRBJ2-2; 8 positions match TRBD1. This CDR3 region has 17 residues. Germline CDR1 and CDR2: SGHVS and FQNEAQ. V shed 2 bases and J 6 bases; nucleotides not matched to a gene: 11. The CDR3 loop is CASSLFVQGALAGELFF. CDR3 coding DNA: TGTGCCAGCAGCTTATTCGTCCAGGGGGCTTTAGCCGGGGAGCTGTTTTTT.

The V gene is TRBV2, the J gene TRBJ1-4; TRBD1 might be the D (5 bases). The CDR3 consists of 13 residues. CDR1 and CDR2 from the germline V gene are SNHLY and FYNNEI. Trimming stripped 8 bases from V and 7 bases from J, with 14 bases between. CDR3 sequence reads: CASGGRAGEKLFF. CDR3 bases: TGTGCCAGCGGTGGCAGGGCAGGTGAAAAACTGTTTTTT.

The J gene is TRBJ1-6, the V gene TRBV18; perhaps TRBD1 as D (6 bases). Germline values: CDR1 KGHSH, CDR2 LQKENI. The CDR3 totals 15 residues. V was shortened by 3 bases and J by 7 bases, with 13 bases between the two germline ends. The CDR3 bases are TGTGCCAGCTCACCGGAGGTAACAGGGAATTCACCCCTCCACTTT. It specifies CASSPEVTGNSPLHF.

The chain employs TRBV4-2 and TRBJ2-3; the D gene is possibly TRBD1 (5 bases). Trimming removed 1 base at V and 5 bases at J, with 13 bases between. CDR3 length equals 15 residues. Germline CDR1 and CDR2: LGHNA and YNFKEQ. CDR3 in amino acids: CASSQGLGQGDTQYF. In DNA form, the CDR3 reads TGTGCCAGCAGCCAAGGGTTAGGGCAGGGAGATACGCAGTATTTT.

Only a few counts were recorded for this clone. The CDR3 sequence: CASSQDRGHNSPLHF. In DNA, the CDR3 is TGTGCCAGCAGCCAAGACAGGGGACATAATTCACCCCTCCACTTT. The rearrangement joins TRBV3-1 (or the pseudogene TRBV3-2) to TRBJ1-6; tentatively, D is TRBD1 (6 bases). Trimming stripped 0 bases from V and 5 bases from J, with 8 bases between. The CDR3 runs 15 residues. Germline values: CDR1 LGHDT, CDR2 YNNKEL (reference sequence).

The rearrangement joins TRBV5-1 to TRBJ1-5, with D possibly matching TRBD1 (5 bases). Germline V CDR1 and CDR2: SGHRS, YFSETQ. V dropped 4 bases and J dropped 5 bases, with 13 bases sitting between them. This CDR3 spans 14 amino acids. Here the CDR3 DNA reads TGCGCCAGCAGCCCTGACAGTAGTTATCAGCCCCAGCATTTT. It encodes CASSPDSSYQPQHF.

The V call is TRBV5-1, the J call TRBJ1-2; 8 bases match TRBD1. Germline assignment: CDR1 SGHRS and CDR2 YFSETQ. CDR3 size: 14 residues. J gave up 8 bases and V 2 bases, and 8 bases lay outside the gene matches. CDR3: CASSLTQGAWGYTF. CDR3 bases: TGCGCCAGCAGCTTAACTCAGGGGGCGTGGGGCTACACCTTC.

The V gene is TRBV30, the J gene TRBJ1-5; maybe TRBD1 (5 bases). Per the germline V gene, CDR1 is GTSNPN and CDR2 is SVGIG (reference sequence). V gave up 2 bases and J gave up 6 bases, with 17 bases separating them. The CDR3 totals 15 residues. CDR3 nucleotides: TGTGCCTGGAGTAGAGGTGGGGGAGTGGGTCAGCCCCAGCATTTT. It is translated as CAWSRGGGVGQPQHF.

V and J are TRBV9 and TRBJ2-6; no clear D gene. Trimming removed 2 bases at V and 2 bases at J, with 2 bases between. CDR3 length equals 13 residues. Per germline, CDR1 SGDLS and CDR2 YYNGEE. CDR3 amino acids: CASSVTGANVLTF. The CDR3 nucleotides are TGTGCCAGCAGCGTTACTGGGGCCAACGTCCTGACTTTC. The full variable domain, its missing parts supplied by reference TRBV9 and TRBJ2-6, is DSGVTQTPKHLITATGQRVTLRCSPRSGDLSVYWYQQSLDQGLQFLIQYYNGEERAKGNILERFSAQQFPDLHSELNLSSLELGDSALYFCASSVTGANVLTFGAGSRLTVL.

The chain combines TRBV5-1 with TRBJ2-5; 7 bases align to TRBD2. Looked up from germline, CDR1 is SGHRS and CDR2 is YFSETQ. The CDR3 is 15 amino acids. The junction had 5 bases not matched to a gene; V was cut back by 0 bases and J by 3 bases. DNA of the CDR3: TGCGCCAGCAGCTTGGAGGGCGGGAGAGAAGAGACCCAGTACTTC. It yields the protein CASSLEGGREETQYF.

This clone was counted a single time. In DNA, the CDR3 is TGTGCCAGCAGTACGCGGACAGGGGATGGTTCACCCCTCCACTTT. Its translation is CASSTRTGDGSPLHF. The chain is built from TRBV6-5 and TRBJ1-6, with 9 bases identical to TRBD1. The CDR3 is made up of 15 amino acids. Germline V CDR1 and CDR2: MNHEY, SVGAGI. Trimming cost V 5 bases and J 9 bases; bases outside gene matches: 8.

The genes are TRBV5-8 and TRBJ2-5, with 13 bases identical to TRBD2. J lost 1 base, V lost 6 bases, and 9 bases had no gene match. This CDR3 spans 17 amino acids. CDR1 SGHTS and CDR2 YDEGEE come from the germline V gene. CDR3 sequence: CASNIGLAGAVQETQYF. CDR3 DNA: TGTGCCAGCAACATAGGACTAGCGGGGGCCGTCCAAGAGACCCAGTACTTC.

The table lists this clone with a few counts. The chain has TRBV5-6 and TRBJ2-7; 7 bases are shared with TRBD2. Per germline, CDR1 SGHDT and CDR2 YYEEEE. The V and J ends lost 6 bases and 7 bases, in that order; junction bases with no gene match: 7. The CDR3 runs to 12 residues. The CDR3 spells CASTVGGDEQYF. DNA of the CDR3: TGTGCCAGCACAGTGGGGGGGGATGAGCAGTACTTC.

The gene calls are TRBV7-2 and TRBJ1-1; possibly TRBD1 for D (5 bases). Looked up from germline, CDR1 is SGHTA and CDR2 is FQGNSA. The V gene lost 2 bases and the J gene lost 4 bases, with 14 bases spanning the gap. The CDR3 is 15 amino acids. The CDR3, as DNA: TGTGCCAGCAGCTTACGAGTTCGTGGGGGCACTGAAGCTTTCTTT. Translated, it gives CASSLRVRGGTEAFF.